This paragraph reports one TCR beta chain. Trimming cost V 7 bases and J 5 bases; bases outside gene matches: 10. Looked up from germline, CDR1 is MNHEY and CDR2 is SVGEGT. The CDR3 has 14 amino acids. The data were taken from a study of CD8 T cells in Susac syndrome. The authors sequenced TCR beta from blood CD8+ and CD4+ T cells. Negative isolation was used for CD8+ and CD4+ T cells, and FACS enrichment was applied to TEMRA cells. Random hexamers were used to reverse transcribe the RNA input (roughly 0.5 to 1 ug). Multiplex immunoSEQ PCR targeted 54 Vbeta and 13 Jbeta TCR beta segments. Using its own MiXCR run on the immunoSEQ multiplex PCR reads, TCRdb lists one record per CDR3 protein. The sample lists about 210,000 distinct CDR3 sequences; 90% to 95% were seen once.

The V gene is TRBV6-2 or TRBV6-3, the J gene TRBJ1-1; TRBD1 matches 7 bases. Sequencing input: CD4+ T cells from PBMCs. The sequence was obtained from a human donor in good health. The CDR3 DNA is TGTGCCAGCACCCAATTAAGACAGGGAACTGAAGCTTTCTTT. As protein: CASTQLRQGTEAFF.